These T cell receptor beta chains were read from a single sample in a study of blood T cell repertoires in COVID-19. This table comes from immunoSEQ multiplex PCR, and its TCRdb copy is limited to in-frame clones, with some not included. The sample carries 140,000 to 150,000 clones, about 80% recorded once. The specimen sequenced was peripheral blood. These receptors originate from a man in his 70s who had recovered from COVID-19. The conserved cysteine and the conserved F or W are not part of the CDR3 here.

CDR3 | J | V
ASSLLVTGELF | TRBJ2-2 | TRBV7-9
ASSLAGRGQGGYT | TRBJ1-2 | TRBV5-4
ARLGNQPQH | TRBJ1-5 | TRBV6-5
ASSQNSGLAGDTQY | TRBJ2-3 | TRBV7-2
ASRADRVGTEAF | TRBJ1-1 | TRBV10-1
ASSFPGRNYEQY | TRBJ2-7 | TRBV4-1
ASSPSGGEQY | TRBJ2-7 | TRBV18
ATSRDQGGPQH | TRBJ1-5 | TRBV15
ASSPPLTYNEQF | TRBJ2-1 | TRBV18
ATSRVGTGQETQY | TRBJ2-5 | TRBV15
ASSLARGDEQF | TRBJ2-1 | TRBV7-2
ASSFWGRDTTYEQY | TRBJ2-7 | TRBV11-2
AWSVGGSGDTQY | TRBJ2-3 | TRBV30
ASSLVAGENPYEQY | TRBJ2-7 | TRBV7-2
ASSPTGSGKQETQY | TRBJ2-5 | TRBV7-2
ASRPRTSGTDTQY | TRBJ2-3 | TRBV6-5
ASSYWTETEAF | TRBJ1-1 | TRBV6-5
ASSRGLLLAGNEQF | TRBJ2-1 | TRBV19
ASSLAQYQVSGNTIY | TRBJ1-3 | TRBV7-9
ASTRGTASSYEQY | TRBJ2-7 | TRBV5-1
ASSKQGIPGELF | TRBJ2-2 | TRBV6-2/TRBV6-3
ASSLVALAGVVNEQF | TRBJ2-1 | TRBV5-4
ASSFSDSRRARPEAF | TRBJ1-1 | TRBV27
ASSELAGTDTQY | TRBJ2-3 | TRBV6-4
ASSLSGRAYEQY | TRBJ2-7 | TRBV9
ASSFLSRDQGTEAF | TRBJ1-1 | TRBV5-1
ASSQDEGLAGGSSTGELF | TRBJ2-2 | TRBV3-1/TRBV3-2
ASSLGSGITSTDTQY | TRBJ2-3 | TRBV7-2
ASSLVRGHNEQF | TRBJ2-1 | TRBV11-2
ASSLRGLKNTEAF | TRBJ1-1 | TRBV5-1
ASSEEGTSGSYEQY | TRBJ2-7 | TRBV6-1
AIKSPTAGEGETQY | TRBJ2-5 | TRBV10-3
ATSVPGTGGNEQF | TRBJ2-1 | TRBV24-1
ASSQNRGAEKLF | TRBJ1-4 | TRBV14
ASSHPSQGLLTDTQY | TRBJ2-3 | TRBV4-2
ATKTSGSLYEQY | TRBJ2-7 | TRBV27
SGGSEGIQY | TRBJ2-4 | TRBV29-1
ATSSDKGTDYNEQF | TRBJ2-1 | TRBV15
ASSPQGDGAEQY | TRBJ2-7 | TRBV18
AWSATALYEQY | TRBJ2-7 | TRBV30
ASSQNPGQPQH | TRBJ1-5 | TRBV16
ATQPGTSGGNEQF | TRBJ2-1 | TRBV19
ASSDRGDTEAF | TRBJ1-1 | TRBV27
ASSFEMGNPGMVGQF | TRBJ2-1 | TRBV11-2
ASSPPRRDKNYGYT | TRBJ1-2 | TRBV7-8
ASSRTEYGYT | TRBJ1-2 | TRBV7-2
ASSETGGYGYT | TRBJ1-2 | TRBV9
ASSLGTGGLNEQY | TRBJ2-7 | TRBV11-2
ASSYGGNYGYT | TRBJ1-2 | TRBV6-2/TRBV6-3
ASSLVPSGTYEQY | TRBJ2-7 | TRBV11-2
SVEGARGANVLT | TRBJ2-6 | TRBV29-1
ASSPGTGVTGYT | TRBJ1-2 | TRBV5-1
ASSRDRGASTEAF | TRBJ1-1 | TRBV4-3